The 15 T cell receptor beta chains presented below share a single source sample, sequenced in a study of T cell responses to AZD1222 COVID-19 vaccine (dated by TCRdb to the early 2020s). Library preparation was by the immunoSEQ multiplex PCR assay. This is the immuneACCESS table as TCRdb keeps it, with only in-frame sequences that have V and J called. A part of the clones is gone; compared with another copy, unresolved V genes explain less than half, and the rest is unexplained. This sample lists about 39,000 clones; around 90% were detected once. Of the sample, approximately 26% is held by the ten largest clones. The intended sense of this specimen's time point label: about 28 days (+/-7) after the second vaccine dose. According to the study, the label for this sample's treatment or condition signals: meningococcal conjugate vaccine given as trial control. The sample consisted of peripheral blood, taken 28 days after the second dose of the MenACWY control vaccine. Receptor source: an adult who received the MenACWY meningococcal vaccine as a control.

The V and J genes are TRBV4-1 and TRBJ1-1; D gene uncertain. The ends were cut back, 3 bases at V and 5 bases at J, with 10 bases in the middle. The V gene's germline CDR1 is MGHRA and CDR2 YSYEKL. The CDR3 is made up of 13 amino acids. The CDR3 DNA reads as TGCGCCAGCAGCCACCCTGGGCAGACTGAAGCTTTCTTT. This codes for CASSHPGQTEAFF.

The rearrangement links TRBV9 to TRBJ2-4, with D perhaps given as TRBD1 or TRBD2 (5 bases each). V lost 0 bases to trimming and J lost 2 bases, with 15 bases between them. This CDR3 comprises 17 residues. Germline V gene lookup returns CDR1 SGDLS and CDR2 YYNGEE. CDR3 nucleotides: TGTGCCAGCAGCGTAGGGGGGAGCCTTAACACCAAAAACATTCAGTACTTC. This translates into CASSVGGSLNTKNIQYF.

This clone was detected only once. The rearrangement joins TRBV19 to TRBJ2-1, with 7 bases lining up with TRBD1. The J segment lost 1 base and the V segment lost 7 bases, leaving 7 bases of the junction unmatched. CDR1 LNHDA and CDR2 SQIVND come from the germline V gene (reference sequence). The CDR3 consists of 15 residues. The CDR3 coding sequence is TGTGCCAGTAATATCGAGGGGGCGTCCTACAATGAGCAGTTCTTC. Its translation is CASNIEGASYNEQFF.

Written as DNA, the CDR3 is TGTGCCAGCAGCCCCGTAGCGGGAGTAAATGAGCAGTTCTTC. Translated: CASSPVAGVNEQFF. The gene calls are TRBV7-9 and TRBJ2-1; 9 bases agree with TRBD2. CDR1 is SEHNR, CDR2 FQNEAQ, per germline (reference sequence). The CDR3 has 14 amino acids. With V trimmed by 5 bases and J by 7 bases, 6 bases remained unmatched. The full variable domain, in which reference TRBV7-9 and TRBJ2-1 provide the parts outside the CDR3, is DTGVSQNPRHKITKRGQNVTFRCDPISEHNRLYWYRQTLGQGPEFLTYFQNEAQLEKSRLLSDRFSAERPKGSFSTLEIQRTEQGDSAMYLCASSPVAGVNEQFFGPGTRLTVL.

The chain recombines TRBV5-4 with TRBJ1-2, with 10 bases matching TRBD1. CDR3 length equals 13 residues. V was clipped by 7 bases and J by 7 bases; unmatched bases: 7. In germline, CDR1 is SGHNT, CDR2 YYREEE (reference sequence). CDR3 nucleotides: TGTGCCAGCGGGGAGGGACAGGGGTCTGGCTACACCTTC. Translated: CASGEGQGSGYTF.

The chain has TRBV10-2 and TRBJ2-7; unclear D gene. Between the trimmed V and J ends, which lost 3 bases and 9 bases, there was a span of 15 bases. Germline V gene data show CDR1 as WSHSY and CDR2 as SAAADI. The CDR3 runs 13 residues. The DNA of the CDR3 is TGCGCCAGCAGTGATCGGGTTGATTCAGCGCAGTACTTC. Residues: CASSDRVDSAQYF.

This chain connects TRBV5-4 to TRBJ2-3; either TRBD1 or TRBD2 may fit D (5 bases each). This CDR3 spans 16 amino acids. Germline values: CDR1 SGHNT, CDR2 YYREEE (reference sequence). V lost 4 bases and J lost 2, with 17 bases in between. The DNA of the CDR3 is TGTGCCAGCAGCCCTCGGGGCGGTCCAGTCACAGATACGCAGTATTTT. Amino acid sequence: CASSPRGGPVTDTQYF.

The CDR3 DNA reads TGCGCCAGCGCCGAGGACAGGGGACATGGCTACACCTTC. Translating gives CASAEDRGHGYTF. The chain joins TRBV5-1 to TRBJ1-2; 9 bases fit TRBD1. V gave up 7 bases and J gave up 6 bases; unmatched junction bases: 7. The CDR3 spans 13 residues. The V gene's germline CDR1 is SGHRS and CDR2 YFSETQ.

The rearrangement uses TRBV6-6 and TRBJ2-7, with D unresolved. The V end lost 10 bases, the J end lost 6 bases, and 22 bases lay between the germline ends. CDR3 size: 14 residues. Germline V gene lookup returns CDR1 MNHNY and CDR2 SVGAGI (reference sequence). The CDR3 region has the DNA TGTGCCACCCTGGGGAAGCTTTCCGGTGTCGAGCAGTACTTC. Protein product: CATLGKLSGVEQYF.

The chain joins TRBV15 to TRBJ2-1; D uncertain. With 5 bases removed from V and 0 bases from J, the gap between germline ends came to 14 bases. This CDR3 region has 16 residues. Germline values: CDR1 LNHNV, CDR2 YYDKDF (reference sequence). The CDR3 sequence is CATSLIGGSSYNEQFF. The CDR3 DNA sequence: TGTGCCACCAGCCTTATAGGCGGCAGCTCCTACAATGAGCAGTTCTTC.

The J gene is TRBJ2-7, the V gene TRBV3-1 (or the pseudogene TRBV3-2); D is uncertain. V lost 0 bases and J lost 8, with 11 bases in between. The CDR3 runs 13 residues. The germline gives CDR1 LGHDT, CDR2 YNNKEL (reference sequence). CDR3 amino acids: CASSQEGRVKQYF. CDR3 sequence (DNA): TGTGCCAGCAGCCAAGAGGGAAGGGTAAAGCAGTACTTC.

The chain combines TRBV6-5 with TRBJ2-2; tentative D call: TRBD2 (7 bases). Germline CDR1 is MNHEY and CDR2 is SVGAGI. The CDR3 spans 13 residues. Trimming pared 7 bases from V and 7 bases from J, leaving 13 bases between. This CDR3 reads CASTLGGVGELFF. Here the CDR3 DNA reads TGTGCCAGCACCTTAGGGGGGGTCGGGGAGCTGTTTTTT.

This clone was detected only once. The rearrangement joins TRBV28 to TRBJ2-1; 7 bases are a match to TRBD2. The germline CDR1 and CDR2 sequences are MDHEN and SYDVKM. The CDR3 runs to 14 residues. V lost 6 bases to trimming and J lost 4 bases; unmatched junction nucleotides: 6. The CDR3 reads CASRSGAPYNEQFF. As DNA, the CDR3 is TGTGCCAGCAGAAGCGGGGCACCTTACAATGAGCAGTTCTTC.

The chain recombines TRBV28 with TRBJ1-5, with TRBD1 identical over 8 bases. This CDR3 comprises 15 residues. The germline gives CDR1 MDHEN, CDR2 SYDVKM. V lost 6 bases to trimming and J lost 2 bases; unmatched junction nucleotides: 6. Here the CDR3 reads CASRGPRGRNQPQHF. CDR3 nucleotides: TGTGCCAGCAGGGGCCCCAGGGGGCGCAATCAGCCCCAGCATTTT. Supplemented by reference TRBV28 and TRBJ1-5, the full variable domain reads DVKVTQSSRYLVKRTGEKVFLECVQDMDHENMFWYRQDPGLGLRLIYFSYDVKMKEKGDIPEGYSVSREKKERFSLILESASTNQTSMYLCASRGPRGRNQPQHFGDGTRLSIL.

This sequence joins TRBV27 and TRBJ2-1; no definite D call. Germline V gene data show CDR1 as MNHEY and CDR2 as SMNVEV (reference sequence). Trimming took 2 bases from V and 3 from J, leaving 11 bases between them. CDR3 length: 15 amino acids. CDR3 DNA sequence: TGTGCCAGCAGTTTACGGGCAGAATTCTACAATGAGCAGTTCTTC. Its protein product is CASSLRAEFYNEQFF.